These T cell receptor beta chains were read from a single sample in a study of T cells in Graves' hyperthyroidism and ophthalmopathy. TCRdb independently ran MiXCR on the multiplex PCR reads; one entry per CDR3 protein. The sample lists 300,000 to 450,000 distinct CDR3 sequences; about 18% were seen once. The sequenced material came from blood. These receptors were obtained from a man between 18 and 35 years old with Graves' ophthalmopathy. CDR3s include the opening cysteine and the closing phenylalanine or tryptophan. A D gene is named only where the DNA matches it firmly. Size is stated for part of the rows, as once, few or many counts, or as a class when the clone is expanded.

abundance	d_gene	v_gene	j_gene	CDR3aa	CDR3nt
many	NA	TRBV2	TRBJ2-1	CASSSTQGNRYNEQFF	TGTGCCAGCAGTTCCACTCAGGGAAATAGATACAATGAGCAGTTCTTC
many	TRBD1	TRBV6-1	TRBJ2-2	CASSPGTGDTGELFF	TGTGCCAGCAGTCCTGGGACAGGGGACACCGGGGAGCTGTTTTTT
many	NA	TRBV2	TRBJ1-2	CASRGSTGTYYGYTF	TGTGCCAGCAGGGGAAGTACAGGGACCTACTATGGCTACACCTTC
many	TRBD2	TRBV6-1	TRBJ2-1	CASRAGTYNEQFF	TGTGCCAGCAGAGCGGGGACGTACAATGAGCAGTTCTTC
many	NA	TRBV12-3/TRBV12-4	TRBJ2-7	CASSLEDFNSYEQYF	TGTGCCAGCAGTTTGGAGGACTTCAACTCCTACGAGCAGTACTTC
few	NA	TRBV5-1	TRBJ2-5	CASSLTLKETQYF	TGCGCCAGCAGCTTGACATTGAAAGAGACCCAGTACTTC
many	TRBD2	TRBV7-9	TRBJ2-3	CASSSRTGPGGDTQYF	TGTGCCAGCAGCTCGCGGACCGGACCGGGGGGAGATACGCAGTATTTT
many	TRBD2	TRBV11-2	TRBJ2-3	CASRPIAGGHIDTQYF	TGTGCCAGCAGACCAATAGCGGGGGGGCACATAGATACGCAGTATTTT
many	NA	TRBV6-1	TRBJ1-1	CASSQTDTEAFF	TGTGCCAGCAGTCAGACAGACACTGAAGCTTTCTTT
few	TRBD2	TRBV3-1	TRBJ2-2	CASSQVTRGDTGELFF	TGTGCCAGCAGCCAAGTTACGCGGGGGGACACCGGGGAGCTGTTTTTT
NA	NA	TRBV7-9	TRBJ1-2	CASSGTGSRYGYTF	TGTGCCAGCAGCGGTACAGGATCCCGCTATGGCTACACCTTC
NA	TRBD1	TRBV6-1	TRBJ1-4	CASRTGGVKLFF	TGTGCCAGCAGGACAGGGGGGGTAAAACTGTTTTTT
many	NA	TRBV7-9	TRBJ2-3	CASSFSGGDTQYF	TGTGCCAGCAGCTTCAGCGGAGGGGATACGCAGTATTTT
many	NA	TRBV3-1	TRBJ1-5	CASSQDPPTSGNQPQHF	TGTGCCAGCAGCCAAGATCCTCCGACCTCAGGCAATCAGCCCCAGCATTTT
many	NA	TRBV5-1	TRBJ1-5	CASSPGHDLSNQPQHF	TGCGCCAGCAGCCCGGGACACGACCTTAGCAATCAGCCCCAGCATTTT
many	NA	TRBV5-1	TRBJ1-1	CASSEGRTEAFF	TGCGCCAGCAGCGAGGGGAGGACTGAAGCTTTCTTT
NA	TRBD1	TRBV24-1	TRBJ2-1	CATSRDRTYNEQLF	TGTGCCACCAGCCGGGACAGGACCTACAATGAGCAGCTCTTC
few	NA	TRBV4-1	TRBJ2-7	CASSQGDSPGLSSYEQYF	TGCGCCAGCAGCCAAGGAGACAGCCCCGGATTGAGCTCCTACGAGCAGTACTTC
many	TRBD1	TRBV18	TRBJ1-1	CASSPGTELLNTEAFF	TGTGCCAGCTCACCCGGGACAGAGCTCTTGAACACTGAAGCTTTCTTT
NA	NA	TRBV5-1	TRBJ2-7	CASSSPGEAYEQYF	TGCGCCAGCAGCTCACCCGGGGAGGCCTACGAGCAGTACTTC
NA	NA	TRBV14	TRBJ2-5	CASGPTRETQYF	TGTGCCAGCGGACCGACGAGGGAGACCCAGTACTTC
few	TRBD1	TRBV4-1	TRBJ2-1	CASSQPGQEQFF	TGCGCCAGCAGCCAACCGGGACAGGAGCAGTTCTTC
few	TRBD2	TRBV5-1	TRBJ2-1	CASSYYLAGGSNNEQFF	TGCGCCAGCAGCTACTATTTAGCGGGGGGCTCTAACAATGAGCAGTTCTTC
few	TRBD1	TRBV20-1	TRBJ1-1	CSATDSGGTEAFF	TGCAGTGCTACGGATTCAGGGGGCACTGAAGCTTTCTTT
NA	NA	TRBV6-1	TRBJ2-2	CASSEAQGNTGEPFF	TGTGCCAGCAGTGAAGCCCAGGGAAACACCGGGGAGCCGTTTTTT
many	TRBD1	TRBV12-3/TRBV12-4	TRBJ1-3	CASSSGQLGRNTIYF	TGTGCCAGCAGTTCGGGACAGCTTGGCCGAAACACCATATATTTT
many	NA	TRBV6-2/TRBV6-3	TRBJ1-2	CASSYGSGRGYTF	TGTGCCAGCAGTTACGGCTCAGGGCGCGGCTACACCTTC
many	NA	TRBV3-1	TRBJ1-5	CASGDMGNQPQHF	TGTGCCAGCGGAGACATGGGCAATCAGCCCCAGCATTTT
NA	TRBD2	TRBV7-9	TRBJ2-3	CASSRDSSGARRDTQYF	TGTGCCAGCAGTCGGGACTCTAGCGGGGCGCGTCGGGATACGCAGTATTTT
NA	TRBD2	TRBV20-1	TRBJ2-1	CSARDYSGGAREQFF	TGCAGTGCTAGAGATTACAGCGGGGGGGCGCGGGAGCAGTTCTTC
NA	NA	TRBV20-1	TRBJ2-1	CSARDSSDEQFF	TGCAGTGCTAGAGATTCATCCGATGAGCAGTTCTTC
many	NA	TRBV5-1	TRBJ1-2	CASSLVGTYNYGYTF	TGCGCCAGCAGCTTGGTCGGGACATATAACTATGGCTACACCTTC
few	NA	TRBV6-5	TRBJ2-7	CASSYSRDPGHEQYF	TGTGCCAGCAGTTACTCGAGGGACCCAGGCCACGAGCAGTACTTC
NA	NA	TRBV20-1	TRBJ2-7	CSARNFGTSYEQYF	TGCAGTGCTAGGAATTTTGGGACCTCCTACGAGCAGTACTTC
few	NA	TRBV19	TRBJ1-2	CASSMVGRYYGYTF	TGTGCCAGTAGTATGGTAGGACGCTACTATGGCTACACCTTC
NA	NA	TRBV5-1	TRBJ2-1	CASSLDGFVREFF	TGCGCCAGCAGCTTGGATGGGTTTGTCCGGGAGTTCTTC
few	NA	TRBV20-1	TRBJ1-4	CSASAQLHEKLFF	TGCAGTGCTAGTGCGCAGCTCCACGAAAAACTGTTTTTT
many	NA	TRBV5-1	TRBJ1-1	CASSGNPRVSNTEAFF	TGCGCCAGCAGCGGAAACCCGAGGGTATCGAACACTGAAGCTTTCTTT
NA	NA	TRBV6-6	TRBJ2-2	CASSYRFTENTGELFF	TGTGCCAGCAGTTACCGATTCACAGAGAACACCGGGGAGCTGTTTTTT
NA	NA	TRBV11-2	TRBJ1-1	CASGGQTSTEAFF	TGTGCCAGCGGTGGACAGACGAGCACTGAAGCTTTCTTT
many	NA	TRBV28	TRBJ1-1	CASIGRNTEAFF	TGTGCCAGCATCGGCAGGAACACTGAAGCTTTCTTT
NA	NA	TRBV6-1	TRBJ1-6	CASSRGYSPLHF	TGTGCCAGCAGCAGGGGTTATTCACCCCTCCACTTT